This T cell receptor beta chain is from a study of T cell repertoires in cytomegalovirus infection. Study background: Used in the study were CMV epitopes, some recently identified and HLA-C-restricted, others well-studied and HLA-B-restricted. Carrying CMV and the relevant HLA type showed in public TCR beta signatures. Overall study results and limits: HLA-C-restricted TCR beta clonotypes specific for CMV led the ex vivo response. Public TCR beta family frequency separated CMV-and-HLA carriers, including in an independent cohort.

TCRdb redid the calling of the reads with MiXCR, one entry per CDR3 protein. The data contain approximately 990,000 distinct CDR3 sequences, around 30% of them singletons. Comment on this clonotype: Its antigen is as yet unknown.

The CDR3 sequence is 16 residues long. Germline CDR1 is SEHNR and CDR2 is FQNEAQ (reference sequence). Trimming cost V 5 bases and J 0 bases, with 14 bases left between them. V usage is TRBV7-9 and J usage is TRBJ1-3, with D possibly matching TRBD1 (6 bases). The sequence came from a human donor in good health (CMV status not recorded). Some clones in this sample may be carry-over from other donors' samples. Here the sequenced sample was cultured CD8+ T cells from PBMCs, taken from culture after CMV antigen stimulation. The CDR3 DNA is TGTGCCAGCAGCGTCCCGGACAGCAGCTCTGGAAACACCATATATTTT. Translating it yields CASSVPDSSSGNTIYF.